The source of this T cell receptor (beta chain) is a study of T cell changes during pregnancy in multiple sclerosis. Germline CDR1 reads MNHEY; CDR2 reads SMNVEV (reference sequence). With 4 bases removed from V and 8 bases from J, the gap between germline ends came to 11 bases. The CDR3 totals 13 residues. Profiled with immunoSEQ multiplex PCR; TCRdb holds only in-frame clones, not every one. The sample has roughly 35,000 clones, 92% seen once. This TCR was recovered from a female donor in good health, enrolled as a control in a pregnancy study. Sequenced material: CD4+ T cells from peripheral blood mononuclear cells, taken in the third trimester of pregnancy. The chain has TRBV27 and TRBJ1-4; D remains unclear. CDR3 DNA sequence: TGTGCCAGCAGTTCGCGGACTTTGGAAAAACTGTTTTTT. As protein: CASSSRTLEKLFF.